Following are 4 T cell receptor beta chains from one sample sequenced in a study (dated by TCRdb to 2016 to 2017). Receptor libraries were prepared by RT-PCR. The instrument given in TCRdb is Illumina MiSeq. The public reads were quality trimmed at Q25 with fastp and then assembled into clones with MiXCR by TCRdb, keeping productive beta chains. Rows with a matching CDR3 protein are joined into one entry that keeps the most common DNA and genes. The sample records around 700,000 distinct CDR3 sequences, about 14% of which are singletons. Roughly 3.9% of the sample goes to the ten largest clones. The sequenced sample consisted of memory CD4+ T cells from blood. The receptors come from a female donor in good health, serving as a healthy control.

This chain joins TRBV28 and TRBJ1-2, with 10 bases lining up with TRBD1. The CDR3 has 15 residues. CDR1 and CDR2 from the germline V gene are MDHEN and SYDVKM. Trimming removed 6 bases from V and 0 bases from J; junction bases left unmatched: 4. DNA for the CDR3: TGTGCCAGCAGCCGGACAGGGGGGACTAACTATGGCTACACCTTC. Its translation is CASSRTGGTNYGYTF.

The chain joins TRBV7-2 to TRBJ2-3; D possibly corresponds to TRBD1 (5 bases). This CDR3 has 13 amino acids. Germline loops: CDR1 SGHTA, CDR2 FQGNSA. Trimming stripped 5 bases from V and 5 bases from J, with 11 bases between. This CDR3 is CASSGQLGDTQYF. CDR3 sequence (DNA): TGTGCCAGCAGCGGACAACTGGGAGATACGCAGTATTTT. The complete variable domain, with remaining parts taken from reference TRBV7-2 and TRBJ2-3, reads GAGVSQSPSNKVTEKGKDVELRCDPISGHTALYWYRQSLGQGLEFLIYFQGNSAPDKSGLPSDRFSAERTGGSVSTLTIQRTQQEDSAVYLCASSGQLGDTQYFGPGTRLTVL.

This clonotype was observed at least ten times. V and J are TRBV6-2 or TRBV6-3 and TRBJ1-1, with D possibly being TRBD1 (5 bases). V was trimmed by 7 bases and J by 0 bases, leaving 15 bases between them. The germline V gene has CDR1 MNHEY and CDR2 SVGEGT. This CDR3 region has 15 residues. The CDR3 loop reads CASTTWDGLNTEAFF. The CDR3 DNA sequence: TGTGCCAGCACGACCTGGGACGGCTTGAACACTGAAGCTTTCTTT.

This rearrangement joins TRBV12-3 or TRBV12-4 to TRBJ1-2; TRBD1 agrees at 12 bases. The junction had 3 bases not matched to a gene; V was cut back by 6 bases and J by 7 bases. This CDR3 region has 13 residues. In DNA form, the CDR3 reads TGTGCCAGCAGGCAGGGACAGGGGGCTGGCTACACCTTC. Protein product: CASRQGQGAGYTF.